The 17 T cell receptor beta chains given below trace back to one sample, sequenced in a study of cytomegalovirus exposure and HLA in healthy donors. Primers included in the PCR were 60 Vbeta and 13 Jbeta primers. TCRdb's table, derived via immunoSEQ multiplex PCR, lists solely in-frame clones and lacks some. The data show about 130,000 clones, approximately 79% seen once. The specimen was PBMCs. The receptors stem from a man aged 18 to 30 in good health and CMV-seropositive.

The chain carries TRBV9 and TRBJ1-2, with TRBD1 matching 9 bases. The CDR3 has 15 amino acids. J was trimmed by 0 bases and V by 6 bases; bases with no gene match: 6. Germline-derived CDR1 and CDR2 are SGDLS and YYNGEE. The CDR3 is CASNRWDRANYGYTF. The CDR3, as DNA: TGTGCCAGCAACCGATGGGACAGGGCTAACTATGGCTACACCTTC.

The CDR3 region is CASSVAGTTLSYNEQFF. For the CDR3, the DNA is TGTGCCAGCAGTGTTGCGGGGACCACTCTCTCCTACAATGAGCAGTTCTTC. This chain joins TRBV6-1 and TRBJ2-1; weak D call: TRBD2 (6 bases). The ends were cut back, 4 bases at V and 0 bases at J, with 16 bases in the middle. Germline V lookup: CDR1 MNHNS, CDR2 SASEGT. CDR3 length equals 17 residues.

This clone was seen once. The genes are TRBV19 and TRBJ1-6, with unresolved D. The germline V gene has CDR1 LNHDA and CDR2 SQIVND (reference sequence). The CDR3 has 15 residues. Trimming took 2 bases from V and 6 from J, leaving 11 bases between them. CDR3 bases: TGTGCCAGTAGTATAACCAGGATCCGTAATTCACCCCTCCACTTT. Translating it yields CASSITRIRNSPLHF.

The V gene is TRBV10-3, the J gene TRBJ1-2; 7 bases map to TRBD1. The germline CDR1 and CDR2 sequences are ENHRY and SYGVKD. The CDR3 totals 14 residues. J lost 6 bases, V lost 4 bases, and 8 bases had no gene match. CDR3 sequence (DNA): TGTGCCATCAGTGTGAAGGGGGCGCTTGATGGCTACACCTTC. Protein product: CAISVKGALDGYTF.

This clone was seen more than once but under ten times. The chain uses TRBV5-1 and TRBJ2-5; 7 nucleotides match TRBD1. V lost 4 bases, J lost 5 bases, and 8 bases stayed unmatched. The CDR3 has 14 residues. CDR1 and CDR2 from the germline V gene are SGHRS and YFSETQ. The DNA of the CDR3 is TGCGCCAGCAGCCAGACAGGGTTCCGGGAGACCCAGTACTTC. Residues: CASSQTGFRETQYF.

This chain links TRBV25-1 with TRBJ1-2; D possibly corresponds to TRBD1 (5 bases). Germline V lookup: CDR1 MGHDK, CDR2 SYGVNS. The V end was cut by 4 bases, the J end by 4 bases, with 19 bases between. This CDR3 spans 16 amino acids. The CDR3 region has the DNA TGTGCCAGCAGTGCCCCAGGGCGGGGATCCGGCTATGGCTACACCTTC. Its translation: CASSAPGRGSGYGYTF.

This clone occurred a few times. The CDR3 is CASSSSGTSGKGDTQYF. Written as DNA, the CDR3 is TGTGCCAGCAGCTCGTCCGGGACTAGCGGGAAGGGGGATACGCAGTATTTT. This chain connects TRBV7-2 to TRBJ2-3; TRBD2 aligns across 13 bases. This CDR3 spans 17 amino acids. Germline V CDR1 and CDR2: SGHTA, FQGNSA. J was trimmed by 6 bases and V by 4 bases; bases with no gene match: 10.

The chain joins TRBV9 to TRBJ2-1, with no clear D. The CDR3 length is 16 residues. Germline lookup yields CDR1 SGDLS and CDR2 YYNGEE. V lost 3 bases and J lost 0, with 13 bases in between. The CDR3 DNA sequence: TGTGCCAGCAGCGCCTCGGCGGTGAGCTCCTACAATGAGCAGTTCTTC. Translated: CASSASAVSSYNEQFF. Supplemented by reference TRBV9 and TRBJ2-1, the full variable domain reads DSGVTQTPKHLITATGQRVTLRCSPRSGDLSVYWYQQSLDQGLQFLIQYYNGEERAKGNILERFSAQQFPDLHSELNLSSLELGDSALYFCASSASAVSSYNEQFFGPGTRLTVL.

The chain carries TRBV7-2 and TRBJ2-5, with 7 bases that match TRBD1. The germline CDR1 and CDR2 sequences are SGHTA and FQGNSA. V shed 2 bases, J shed 5 bases, and the junction held 8 bases outside the gene matches. The CDR3 has 15 residues. The CDR3 DNA reads TGTGCCAGCAGCTTATTAAGGGGGCCGGGGGAGACCCAGTACTTC. Translation gives CASSLLRGPGETQYF.

This chain links TRBV28 with TRBJ2-6, with D unclear. This CDR3 comprises 13 residues. Trimming cost V 10 bases and J 1 base, with 8 bases left between them. The germline gives CDR1 MDHEN, CDR2 SYDVKM. The DNA for the CDR3 is TGTGCCACCTTTTATTCTGGGGCCAACGTCCTGACTTTC. Its translation: CATFYSGANVLTF.

The chain has TRBV5-8 and TRBJ2-1; D is undetermined. Trimming took 0 bases from V and 3 from J, leaving 4 bases between them. Germline V lookup: CDR1 SGHTS, CDR2 YDEGEE. The CDR3 has 13 residues. This chain's CDR3 is CASSLGSYNEQFF. The DNA for the CDR3 is TGTGCCAGCAGCTTGGGCAGCTACAATGAGCAGTTCTTC.

The chain joins TRBV28 to TRBJ2-1; TRBD2 matches at 9 bases. The CDR3 totals 14 residues. The germline gives CDR1 MDHEN, CDR2 SYDVKM. V trimming: 2 bases; J trimming: 7 bases; junction bases outside the gene matches: 3. CDR3 in amino acids: CASSLGREGNEQFF. The CDR3 nucleotides are TGTGCCAGCAGTTTAGGGCGGGAGGGGAATGAGCAGTTCTTC.

The chain is built from TRBV6-1 and TRBJ2-1; no firm D call. The V gene's germline CDR1 is MNHNS and CDR2 SASEGT. Trimming left V 6 bases short and J 5 bases short, with 11 bases between. CDR3 length equals 13 residues. CDR3 amino acids: CASSPNRDNEQFF. The CDR3 region has the DNA TGTGCCAGCAGCCCGAACCGGGACAATGAGCAGTTCTTC.

The chain couples TRBV6-4 to TRBJ2-3, with 8 bases identical to TRBD1. From germline, CDR1 is MRHNA and CDR2 SNTAGT. The CDR3 loop spans 13 amino acids. V trimming: 2 bases; J trimming: 6 bases; junction bases outside the gene matches: 1. In DNA, the CDR3 is TGTGCCAGCAGTGACGACAGGGGTGATACGCAGTATTTT. This codes for CASSDDRGDTQYF.

DNA of the CDR3: TGTGCCAGCAGCTTGGAGGGGGCATACAGCTCTGGGGCCAACGTCCTGACTTTC. Its translation is CASSLEGAYSSGANVLTF. J is TRBJ2-6 and V is TRBV5-6; 7 bases line up with TRBD1. This CDR3 is 18 amino acids long. Per the germline V gene, CDR1 is SGHDT and CDR2 is YYEEEE. With V trimmed by 0 bases and J by 0 bases, 6 bases remained unmatched. The full variable domain, completed using reference TRBV5-6 and TRBJ2-6, is DAGVTQSPTHLIKTRGQQVTLRCSPKSGHDTVSWYQQALGQGPQFIFQYYEEEERQRGNFPDRFSGHQFPNYSSELNVNALLLGDSALYLCASSLEGAYSSGANVLTFGAGSRLTVL.

V usage is TRBV5-4 and J usage is TRBJ2-1; 13 bases line up with TRBD2. With 0 bases clipped from V and 8 bases from J, the junction kept 8 bases outside the gene matches. The CDR3 sequence is 17 residues long. Germline CDR1 and CDR2: SGHNT and YYREEE (reference sequence). CDR3 region: CASSLGHLLAGGDEQFF. DNA of the CDR3: TGTGCCAGCAGCTTGGGACACTTACTAGCGGGAGGGGATGAGCAGTTCTTC.

This clone was detected a few times. This chain joins TRBV5-1 and TRBJ2-1, with TRBD1 as a possible D gene (6 bases). Germline-derived CDR1 and CDR2 are SGHRS and YFSETQ. This CDR3 spans 15 amino acids. The V end lost 0 bases, the J end lost 7 bases, and 14 bases lay between the germline ends. CDR3: CASSLGDTSRNEQFF. In DNA, the CDR3 is TGCGCCAGCAGCTTGGGGGACACCTCTCGGAATGAGCAGTTCTTC. Together with reference TRBV5-1 and TRBJ2-1, the CDR3 gives the full variable domain: KAGVTQTPRYLIKTRGQQVTLSCSPISGHRSVSWYQQTPGQGLQFLFEYFSETQRNKGNFPGRFSGRQFSNSRSEMNVSTLELGDSALYLCASSLGDTSRNEQFFGPGTRLTVL.